This T cell receptor beta chain was retrieved from a study of blood T cell repertoires in COVID-19 (TCRdb year 2020). Context from the whole study: The collaborator samples originated in the United States, Italy and Spain and spanned the acute and convalescent phases of COVID-19. The material from the prospective study consisted of cDNA or gDNA derived from T cells, B-cell-depleted T cells, or PBMCs. Subjects who had been exposed to COVID-19, were actively infected with it, or had recovered from it provided the deeply sampled blood TCRbeta repertoires that made up the dataset. The repertoires were made available in a free public database intended to serve as a resource for research on the immune response to SARS-CoV-2. The samples were drawn from two sources: the first 160 participants of the ongoing ImmuneRACE study, and 1,200 or so subjects contributed by 6 global collaborators. Nearly every sample came with metadata listing a de-identified subject ID, COVID-19 status, age in years and sex. HLA class I and class II types, where available, came from metadata supplied by the sample provider rather than from assay-based typing. The study at large found these results: Clinical and demographic metadata were provided uncurated, with the amount varying by source and participant.

The sample holds one count of this clone. Its antigen has not been determined. Nothing much larger sits one base from this clone, and base qualities are not available. TCRbeta CDR3 regions were amplified from genomic DNA by means of the immunoSEQ Assay, a bias-controlled multiplex PCR. As for the original processing: The number of nucleated cells in each sample was estimated from the amplification of reference gene primers within the assay. Sequence reads were collapsed and filtered to measure the absolute abundance of every unique TCRbeta CDR3 rearrangement. For each sample, productive Simpson clonality was calculated by taking the square root of Simpson's diversity index across productive rearrangements. Here the immuneACCESS table is served through TCRdb, limited to in-frame sequences with V and J called. Missing clones are a known gap in these copies; in checked studies unresolved V genes cover under half, and the rest lacks a known reason. That table furnishes V, J and clone size, whereas the DNA furnished D and trimming. Here the sample has about 110,000 clones; approximately 80% occur a single time. Together, the top ten hold less than 25% of the sample.

The collaborating institutions used their own protocols to collect whole blood in K2EDTA tubes. Collaborator samples were shipped for TCRbeta analysis as frozen whole blood, isolated PBMCs, or DNA extracted from either sample type. Sequences were obtained from peripheral blood. The origin of this receptor is a man between 65 and 85 years old with active or convalescent COVID-19.

CDR3 loop: CATEVARGRGEQFF. The bases are TGTGCCACCGAAGTGGCTCGCGGGAGGGGTGAGCAGTTCTTC. The chain uses TRBV24-1 and TRBJ2-1; 9 junctional bases match TRBD2. V loses 9 bases at its end and J loses 9 bases; junction bases beyond the gene matches: 11. Looking up the germline V gene yields CDR1 KGHDR and CDR2 SFDVKD. Spanning cysteine to phenylalanine, the CDR3 consists of 14 amino acids. Only CDR3 DNA is held: 42 bases, read in frame from base 1.